These T cell receptor beta chains were read from a single sample in a study of T cells after yellow fever vaccination. TCRdb re-analysed the 5' RACE reads in MiXCR, keeping a single row per CDR3 protein. The sample lists about 340,000 distinct CDR3 sequences, approximately 12% seen once, with about 3% in the top ten. This specimen consisted of CD4+ T cells sorted from PBMCs, obtained 15 days after the yellow fever booster vaccination. These receptors were taken from a man aged 18 to 30 who received the YFV17D yellow fever vaccine. Both conserved end residues are part of each CDR3. The D gene is left open where the match is weak. Where a row states a size, it is once, few, many or the class of an expanded clone; other rows omit it.

few,TRBD1,TRBJ2-5,TRBV5-4,CASRLQGAGETQYF,TGTGCCAGCAGACTACAGGGGGCAGGGGAGACCCAGTACTTC
-,-,TRBJ2-6,TRBV24-1,CATSDSDVVGANVLTF,TGTGCCACCAGTGATTCTGATGTAGTGGGGGCCAACGTCCTGACTTTC
few,-,TRBJ1-2,TRBV29-1,CSVVDRAASGYTF,TGCAGCGTTGTCGACCGAGCAGCTAGTGGCTACACCTTC
few,-,TRBJ1-2,TRBV6-5,CASRPGTSGSYGYTF,TGTGCCAGCAGACCTGGGACCTCCGGGAGCTATGGCTACACCTTC
-,-,TRBJ2-5,TRBV30,CAWSVGSAQYF,TGTGCCTGGAGTGTAGGTTCGGCCCAGTACTTC
few,-,TRBJ2-2,TRBV10-3,CAISASTGQRSTGELFF,TGTGCCATCAGTGCATCGACAGGTCAGAGATCCACCGGGGAGCTGTTTTTT
-,TRBD2,TRBJ2-5,TRBV2,CASRDRLAGGQETQYF,TGTGCCAGCAGGGATCGACTAGCGGGGGGACAAGAGACCCAGTACTTC
few,-,TRBJ2-7,TRBV10-3,CAISNTYEQYF,TGTGCCATCAGTAATACCTACGAGCAGTACTTC
-,-,TRBJ2-5,TRBV5-1,CASKLRHVAETQYF,TGCGCCAGCAAACTCAGGCACGTGGCGGAGACCCAGTACTTC
many,-,TRBJ2-3,TRBV4-3,CASSQDLGTDTQYF,TGCGCCAGCAGCCAAGATCTCGGGACAGATACGCAGTATTTT
-,-,TRBJ2-3,TRBV6-4,CASSDGYTQYF,TGTGCCAGCAGTGATGGGTATACGCAGTATTTT
many,-,TRBJ2-6,TRBV12-3/TRBV12-4,CASSSAGANVLTF,TGTGCCAGCAGTTCTGCTGGGGCCAACGTCCTGACTTTC
few,-,TRBJ2-5,TRBV7-3,CASSFMYQETQYF,TGTGCCAGCAGCTTTATGTACCAAGAGACCCAGTACTTC
-,-,TRBJ2-5,TRBV19,CASSIQGGQETQYF,TGTGCCAGTAGTATCCAGGGGGGACAAGAGACCCAGTACTTC
many,-,TRBJ2-5,TRBV5-1,CASSEILETIGTQYF,TGCGCCAGCAGCGAAATACTAGAAACGATTGGGACCCAGTACTTC
few,-,TRBJ1-5,TRBV20-1,CSARVGASNQPQHF,TGCAGTGCTAGAGTAGGGGCGAGCAATCAGCCCCAGCATTTT
-,-,TRBJ2-3,TRBV5-1,CASSLSPSDTQYF,TGCGCCAGCAGCTTGTCCCCGTCGGATACGCAGTATTTT
-,TRBD1,TRBJ2-2,TRBV15,CATSRGQRITGELFF,TGTGCCACCAGCAGGGGACAGAGAATCACCGGGGAGCTGTTTTTT
few,-,TRBJ1-6,TRBV10-2,CASSETYPNSSPLHF,TGCGCCAGCAGTGAGACATACCCGAATAGTTCACCCCTCCACTTT
few,TRBD2,TRBJ2-7,TRBV6-6,CASSPRLAAYEQYF,TGTGCCAGCAGCCCCAGACTAGCAGCCTACGAGCAGTACTTC
-,TRBD1,TRBJ2-3,TRBV4-1,CASSQLTGGRGRDTQYF,TGCGCCAGCAGCCAACTAACAGGGGGCCGCGGACGAGATACGCAGTATTTT